This is a list of T cell receptor beta chains from one sample in a study of T cell responses to AZD1222 COVID-19 vaccine. Assay used: immunoSEQ multiplex PCR; TCRdb lists only in-frame clones, some missing. The top ten hold more than 2% of the sample, which has just over 90,000 clones, 85% to 90% seen once. Source: peripheral blood, taken 28 days after the second AZD1222 dose. These receptors were collected from an adult who received the AZD1222 COVID-19 vaccine. Both conserved end residues are part of each CDR3. Only some rows state a clone size, as once, few, many or a class for expanded clones.

CSVGGNEQFF	once	TRBV29-1	TRBJ2-1
CASSSYNSPLHF	NA	TRBV4-3	TRBJ1-6
CASSPRAGVPNEKLFF	NA	TRBV9	TRBJ1-4
CASSYSGGVSGNTIYF	NA	TRBV6-5	TRBJ1-3
CASSYSKPSGANVLTF	NA	TRBV6-6	TRBJ2-6
CASSLGWADNYGYTF	NA	TRBV7-9	TRBJ1-2
CASSVVWTSGASYEQYF	NA	TRBV9	TRBJ2-7
CASSPRSVPGQGGETQYF	NA	TRBV7-9	TRBJ2-5
CASSYPGGGPETQYF	NA	TRBV6-6	TRBJ2-5
CAGRQGGDEKLFF	NA	TRBV7-9	TRBJ1-4
CAWALTYEQYF	NA	TRBV30	TRBJ2-7
CASSLWQTNSGNTIYF	NA	TRBV5-1	TRBJ1-3
CASSLLAEYNEQFF	few	TRBV3-1/TRBV3-2	TRBJ2-1
CASSLWEGGNEQFF	once	TRBV5-1	TRBJ2-1